One and the same sample provided the 30 T cell receptor beta chains below, sequenced in a study of technical replicates of blood from a few donors. The protocol was immunoSEQ multiplex PCR, while the TCRdb copy is restricted to in-frame clones and leaves out a portion. This table has about 88,000 clones, 95% appearing once. The sequenced sample was T cells isolated from PBMCs. The receptors were sampled from a human donor in good health.

The genes are TRBV4-1 and TRBJ2-7; D is undetermined. This CDR3 contains 12 residues. Trimming took 0 bases from V and 2 from J, leaving 2 bases between them. Germline V gene sequence: CDR1 MGHRA, CDR2 YSYEKL. In DNA, the CDR3 is TGCGCCAGCAGCCAAGATACCTACGAGCAGTACTTC. Translating gives CASSQDTYEQYF.

DNA of the CDR3: TGTGCCAGCTCCCCAATAGCTAGCGGGAGTCTGTATACGCAGTATTTT. The encoded protein is CASSPIASGSLYTQYF. The chain couples TRBV18 to TRBJ2-3; 10 bases match TRBD2. Germline V gene data show CDR1 as KGHSH and CDR2 as LQKENI. The CDR3 spans 16 residues. Trimming at V came to 6 bases and at J to 7 bases, leaving 13 bases not matched to a gene.

CDR3 bases: TGTGCCGGGACTAGCGGGCGAGCCTACGAGCAGTACTTC. This translates into CAGTSGRAYEQYF. This chain uses TRBV30 with TRBJ2-7; 12 positions match TRBD2. Germline lookup yields CDR1 GTSNPN and CDR2 SVGIG (reference sequence). The V gene end was trimmed by 8 bases and the J gene end by 2 bases; junction bases not matched to a gene: 4. This CDR3 is built from 13 residues.

The count of this clone is one. This rearrangement joins TRBV19 to TRBJ2-1, with 8 bases that match TRBD2. V gave up 1 base and J gave up 4 bases; unmatched junction bases: 9. This CDR3 is 17 amino acids long. Germline V gene lookup returns CDR1 LNHDA and CDR2 SQIVND (reference sequence). The CDR3 sequence is CASSIVYERESYNEQFF. The CDR3 coding sequence is TGTGCCAGTAGTATAGTATACGAGCGGGAGTCTTACAATGAGCAGTTCTTC.

CDR3 sequence reads: CASSPTGEWNQPQHF. The CDR3 coding sequence is TGTGCCAGCAGTCCAACAGGGGAATGGAATCAGCCCCAGCATTTT. The chain carries TRBV2 and TRBJ1-5; 7 nucleotides match TRBD1. Per germline, CDR1 SNHLY and CDR2 FYNNEI. The CDR3 is made up of 15 amino acids. V shed 5 bases and J 4 bases; nucleotides not matched to a gene: 8.

This clone is a singleton in its sample. This chain uses TRBV4-3 with TRBJ2-3; no clear D gene. The CDR3 runs 13 residues. The V gene's germline CDR1 is LGHNA and CDR2 YSLEER. Trimming pared 4 bases from V and 0 bases from J, leaving 5 bases between. Here the CDR3 DNA reads TGCGCCAGCAGCCCCAGTAGCACAGATACGCAGTATTTT. Its translation: CASSPSSTDTQYF.

The genes are TRBV5-6 and TRBJ2-1; D unresolved. The CDR3 covers 15 residues. Germline assignment: CDR1 SGHDT and CDR2 YYEEEE. V lost 3 bases, J lost 4 bases, and 14 bases lay in between. CDR3 coding DNA: TGTGCCAGCAGCTCGAGATTCACCTCGTACAATGAGCAGTTCTTC. Its protein is CASSSRFTSYNEQFF.

V and J are TRBV10-3 and TRBJ1-1; 8 bases are a match to TRBD1. V was pared by 10 bases and J by 1 base, with 11 bases of the junction left unmatched. The germline CDR1 and CDR2 sequences are ENHRY and SYGVKD. There are 15 residues in the CDR3. The CDR3, as DNA: TGTGCCAGCAATGGACAGGGAACCAGGAACACTGAAGCTTTCTTT. Its protein product is CASNGQGTRNTEAFF.

The chain employs TRBV15 and TRBJ1-1, with a possible D match to TRBD1 (5 bases). CDR1 is LNHNV, CDR2 YYDKDF, per germline (reference sequence). The V end lost 4 bases, the J end lost 11 bases, and 20 bases lay between the germline ends. The CDR3 runs 14 residues. The CDR3 DNA reads TGTGCCACCAGCACCCATGGGGCAAGTGGTCTTGCTTTCTTT. Translation gives CATSTHGASGLAFF.

The genes are TRBV7-2 and TRBJ2-3; 16 bases map to TRBD2. V gave up 2 bases and J gave up 8 bases; unmatched junction bases: 10. The CDR3 loop spans 18 amino acids. Germline V CDR1 and CDR2: SGHTA, FQGNSA. CDR3 residues: CASSLTSLGLAGGLTQYF. CDR3 DNA sequence: TGTGCCAGCAGCTTAACGAGCTTGGGACTAGCGGGAGGGCTTACGCAGTATTTT.

V gene TRBV29-1 combines with J gene TRBJ2-1; 15 bases fit TRBD2. CDR1 SQVTM and CDR2 ANQGSEA come from the germline V gene. V shed 5 bases, J shed 9 bases, and the junction held 11 bases outside the gene matches. This CDR3 is built from 16 residues. CDR3 sequence reads: CSVPGAVGLAGGEQFF. CDR3 coding DNA: TGCAGCGTTCCAGGGGCGGTGGGACTAGCGGGAGGTGAGCAGTTCTTC.

The J gene is TRBJ2-7, the V gene TRBV30; TRBD2 aligns across 8 bases. V shed 2 bases and J 0 bases; nucleotides not matched to a gene: 3. The CDR3 has 14 amino acids. Looked up from germline, CDR1 is GTSNPN and CDR2 is SVGIG (reference sequence). The CDR3 loop reads CAWSTAGASYEQYF. The CDR3, as DNA: TGTGCCTGGAGTACAGCGGGAGCCTCCTACGAGCAGTACTTC.

This chain uses TRBV11-3 with TRBJ2-3, with a weak D call TRBD1 (5 bases). V was pared by 3 bases and J by 5 bases, with 12 bases between. Germline V gives CDR1 SGHNT, CDR2 YENEEA. The CDR3 contains 14 residues. As DNA, the CDR3 is TGTGCCAGCAGCTTGGCAGGGCAGTTAGATACGCAGTATTTT. It yields the protein CASSLAGQLDTQYF.

V and J are TRBV9 and TRBJ2-3; possible D gene TRBD2, 6 bases. V lost 0 bases and J lost 2, with 7 bases in between. This CDR3 spans 14 amino acids. Germline CDR1 SGDLS, CDR2 YYNGEE. The CDR3 loop is CASSVAGATDTQYF. DNA of the CDR3: TGTGCCAGCAGCGTAGCGGGAGCCACAGATACGCAGTATTTT.

V is TRBV5-1 and J is TRBJ2-3; possibly TRBD2 for D (6 bases). CDR3 length: 14 amino acids. Germline V gene sequence: CDR1 SGHRS, CDR2 YFSETQ. V was shortened by 5 bases and J by 4 bases, with 14 bases between the two germline ends. CDR3 DNA sequence: TGCGCCAGCAGGGCTAGCGTAACCCCAGATACGCAGTATTTT. Translated: CASRASVTPDTQYF.

V is TRBV4-1 and J is TRBJ2-7; D remains unclear. Trimming pared 1 base from V and 3 bases from J, leaving 10 bases between. CDR1 is MGHRA, CDR2 YSYEKL, per germline. This CDR3 is 14 amino acids long. CDR3 amino acids: CASSQAERLYEQYF. The DNA for the CDR3 is TGCGCCAGCAGCCAAGCTGAGAGGCTCTACGAGCAGTACTTC.

The chain has TRBV19 and TRBJ2-3, with D maybe TRBD2 (6 bases). In germline, CDR1 is LNHDA, CDR2 SQIVND (reference sequence). This CDR3 has 15 amino acids. Trimming removed 6 bases at V and 0 bases at J, with 13 bases between. The CDR3 nucleotides read TGTGCCAGTAGGGAAAGCGGGTCTAGCACAGATACGCAGTATTTT. It encodes CASRESGSSTDTQYF.

CDR3 protein: CASSIRGFTEAFF. In DNA form, the CDR3 reads TGTGCCAGTAGTATTCGGGGGTTTACTGAAGCTTTCTTT. The rearrangement links TRBV19 to TRBJ1-1, with TRBD1 as a possible D gene (5 bases). V was cut by 3 bases and J by 5 bases, with 10 bases left in between. This CDR3 is built from 13 residues. CDR1 and CDR2 (germline): LNHDA, SQIVND (reference sequence).

V is TRBV5-4 and J is TRBJ1-5; a possible D gene is TRBD1 (5 bases). The germline V gene has CDR1 SGHNT and CDR2 YYREEE (reference sequence). There are 12 residues in the CDR3. Trimming removed 4 bases from V and 5 bases from J, with 7 bases in between. In DNA, the CDR3 is TGTGCCAGCAGCGTAGGGGATCAGCCCCAGCATTTT. Translated: CASSVGDQPQHF. The complete variable domain, with remaining parts taken from reference TRBV5-4 and TRBJ1-5, reads ETGVTQSPTHLIKTRGQQVTLRCSSQSGHNTVSWYQQALGQGPQFIFQYYREEENGRGNFPPRFSGLQFPNYSSELNVNALELDDSALYLCASSVGDQPQHFGDGTRLSIL.

V is TRBV11-2 and J is TRBJ2-7; 7 bases map to TRBD1. Germline V gene data show CDR1 as SGHAT and CDR2 as FQNNGV. The V and J ends lost 5 bases and 2 bases, in that order; junction bases with no gene match: 9. This CDR3 comprises 15 residues. The CDR3 sequence is CASSLQGSVPYEQYF. DNA for the CDR3: TGTGCCAGCAGCCTACAGGGGTCGGTACCCTACGAGCAGTACTTC.

This clone was seen a single time. Its ends do not fully match the called genes, so a read error is possible. The chain uses TRBV6-1 and TRBJ1-5, with D unresolved. The V gene's germline CDR1 is MNHNS and CDR2 SASEGT. The CDR3 runs 16 residues. The CDR3 protein is CASTERWQAINQPQHF. CDR3 coding DNA: TGTGCCAGCACTGAAAGGTGGCAGGCCATAAATCAGCCCCAGCATTTT.

This sequence joins TRBV28 and TRBJ2-7, with 11 bases lining up with TRBD2. The CDR3 length is 19 residues. Looked up from germline, CDR1 is MDHEN and CDR2 is SYDVKM. V lost 2 bases and J lost 1; bases outside the gene matches: 13. Here the CDR3 DNA reads TGTGCCAGCAGTTTACAGTACAGCTTTAGCGGGAGGGATTCCTACGAGCAGTACTTC. Translation: CASSLQYSFSGRDSYEQYF.

The chain uses TRBV5-1 and TRBJ1-2, with D perhaps matching TRBD1 (5 bases). Germline assignment: CDR1 SGHRS and CDR2 YFSETQ. V shed 2 bases and J shed 5 bases, with 10 bases lying between them. CDR3 length: 13 amino acids. The CDR3 loop is CASSFGGEYGYTF. In nucleotides, the CDR3 is TGCGCCAGCAGCTTCGGAGGGGAGTATGGCTACACCTTC.

This clone was seen only once. The junction does not match germline at one end; this may be a read error. The chain uses TRBV7-7 and TRBJ2-5; 15 bases agree with TRBD2. Per the germline V gene, CDR1 is SSHAT and CDR2 is FNYEAQ (reference sequence). CDR3 length: 16 amino acids. CDR3 DNA sequence: TGTGCTAGCAGCTTCTCCGGGACTAGCGGGAGGGAGACCCAGTACTTC. Translated: CASSFSGTSGRETQYF.

The chain joins TRBV28 to TRBJ2-6, with D possibly matching TRBD1 (6 bases). The CDR3 totals 17 residues. V lost 5 bases, J lost 3 bases, and 17 bases lay in between. Germline V lookup: CDR1 MDHEN, CDR2 SYDVKM. CDR3 sequence: CASSTPRQVFGANVLTF. The CDR3 DNA reads TGTGCCAGCAGTACCCCCCGACAGGTTTTTGGGGCCAACGTCCTGACTTTC.

The chain carries TRBV19 and TRBJ2-7; 8 bases map to TRBD2. J lost 6 bases, V lost 6 bases, and 7 bases had no gene match. Looked up from germline, CDR1 is LNHDA and CDR2 is SQIVND (reference sequence). CDR3 size: 13 residues. This CDR3 is CASRPSGRREQYF. CDR3 nucleotide sequence: TGTGCCAGTAGACCAAGCGGGAGACGCGAGCAGTACTTC.

This clone occurred once. The CDR3 sequence is CASSQDDGNQPQHF. The CDR3 region has the DNA TGCGCCAGCAGCCAAGATGACGGGAATCAGCCCCAGCATTTT. The rearrangement links TRBV4-3 to TRBJ1-5; the D is unclear. Trimming took off 0 bases at V and 4 bases at J, with 7 bases between the two ends. CDR1 is LGHNA, CDR2 YSLEER, per germline. The CDR3 spans 14 residues.

The rearrangement joins TRBV7-8 to TRBJ2-7, with 10 bases that match TRBD2. From germline, CDR1 is SGHVS and CDR2 FQNEAQ. Germline trimming cut 1 base from V and 2 bases from J; bases unmatched to any gene: 8. This CDR3 spans 17 amino acids. The CDR3 DNA follows: TGTGCCAGCAGCTTAGGTCTAGCGGGAGACATCCCCTACGAGCAGTACTTC. Amino acid sequence: CASSLGLAGDIPYEQYF. Using reference TRBV7-8 and TRBJ2-7 for the parts outside the CDR3, the full variable domain is GAGVSQSPRYKVAKRGQDVALRCDPISGHVSLFWYQQALGQGPEFLTYFQNEAQLDKSGLPSDRFFAERPEGSVSTLKIQRTQQEDSAVYLCASSLGLAGDIPYEQYFGPGTRLTVT.

The chain carries TRBV5-1 and TRBJ2-2; tentatively, D is TRBD2 (5 bases). With 1 base removed from V and 6 bases from J, the gap between germline ends came to 16 bases. CDR1 SGHRS and CDR2 YFSETQ come from the germline V gene. The CDR3 sequence is 16 residues long. DNA for the CDR3: TGCGCCAGCAGCTTGTCGGGAAGTCTAGTTGCCGGGGAGCTGTTTTTT. Protein: CASSLSGSLVAGELFF.

J is TRBJ2-1 and V is TRBV28, with D tentatively TRBD1 (5 bases). The CDR3 loop spans 12 amino acids. The V gene lost 6 bases and the J gene lost 7 bases, with 10 bases spanning the gap. From germline, CDR1 is MDHEN and CDR2 SYDVKM. The CDR3 sequence is CASRSNRNEQFF. The CDR3 coding sequence is TGTGCCAGCAGATCTAACAGGAATGAGCAGTTCTTC.